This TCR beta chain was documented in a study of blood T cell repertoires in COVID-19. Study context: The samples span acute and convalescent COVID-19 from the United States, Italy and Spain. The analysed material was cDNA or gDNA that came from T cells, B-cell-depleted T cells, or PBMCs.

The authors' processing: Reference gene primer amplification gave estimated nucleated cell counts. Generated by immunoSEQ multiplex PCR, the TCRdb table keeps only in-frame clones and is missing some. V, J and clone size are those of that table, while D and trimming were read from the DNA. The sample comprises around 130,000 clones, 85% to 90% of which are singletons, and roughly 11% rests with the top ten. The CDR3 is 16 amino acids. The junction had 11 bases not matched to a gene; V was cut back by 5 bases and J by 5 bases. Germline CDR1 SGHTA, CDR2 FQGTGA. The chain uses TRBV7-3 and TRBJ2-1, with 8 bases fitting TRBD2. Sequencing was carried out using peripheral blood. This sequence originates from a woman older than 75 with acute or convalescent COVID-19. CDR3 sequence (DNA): TGTGCCAGCAGCCCCCGGGAGGGCCGGATAAACAATGAGCAGTTCTTC. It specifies CASSPREGRINNEQFF.